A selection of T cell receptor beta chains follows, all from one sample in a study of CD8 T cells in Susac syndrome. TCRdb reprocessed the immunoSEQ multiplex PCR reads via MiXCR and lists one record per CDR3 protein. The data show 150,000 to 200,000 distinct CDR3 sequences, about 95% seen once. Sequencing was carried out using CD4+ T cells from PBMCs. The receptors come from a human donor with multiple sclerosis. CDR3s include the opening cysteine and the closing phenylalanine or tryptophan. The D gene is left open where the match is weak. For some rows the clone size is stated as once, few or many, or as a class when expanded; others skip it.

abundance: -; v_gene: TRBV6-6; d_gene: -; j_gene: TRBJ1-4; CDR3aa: CASRPGVEKLFF; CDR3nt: TGTGCCAGCAGACCAGGGGTTGAAAAACTGTTTTTT
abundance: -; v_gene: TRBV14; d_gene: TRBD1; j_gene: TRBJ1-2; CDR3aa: CASSQLDRGSHGYTF; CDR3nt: TGTGCCAGCAGCCAACTCGACAGGGGCAGCCATGGCTACACCTTC
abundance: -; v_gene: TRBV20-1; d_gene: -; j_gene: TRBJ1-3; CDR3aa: CSAVSSENTIYF; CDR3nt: TGCAGTGCCGTAAGCTCTGAAAACACCATATATTTT
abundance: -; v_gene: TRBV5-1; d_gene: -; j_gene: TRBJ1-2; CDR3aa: CASSLQDSDYGYTF; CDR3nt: TGCGCCAGCAGCCTGCAAGACAGCGACTATGGCTACACCTTC
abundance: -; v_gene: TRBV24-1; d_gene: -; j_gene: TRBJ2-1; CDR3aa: CATSNSGSVNEQFF; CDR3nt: TGTGCCACCAGTAACAGCGGTTCGGTGAATGAGCAGTTCTTC
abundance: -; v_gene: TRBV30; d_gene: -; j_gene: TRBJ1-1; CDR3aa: CAWSKGTMNTEAFF; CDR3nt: TGTGCCTGGAGTAAGGGGACAATGAACACTGAAGCTTTCTTT
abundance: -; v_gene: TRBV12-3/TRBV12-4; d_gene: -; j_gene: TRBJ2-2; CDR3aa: CASSATYRDVDVELFF; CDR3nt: TGTGCCAGCAGTGCGACATACAGGGACGTAGATGTGGAGCTGTTTTTT
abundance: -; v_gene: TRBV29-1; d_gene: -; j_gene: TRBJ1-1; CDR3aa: CSVGHRERATEAFF; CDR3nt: TGCAGCGTTGGACACAGGGAGAGGGCGACTGAAGCTTTCTTT
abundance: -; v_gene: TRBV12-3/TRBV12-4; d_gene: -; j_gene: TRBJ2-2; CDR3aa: CASIIWGFGTGELFF; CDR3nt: TGTGCCAGCATTATCTGGGGGTTCGGGACCGGGGAGCTGTTTTTT
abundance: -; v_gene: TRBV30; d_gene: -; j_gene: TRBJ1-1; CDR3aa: CAWSGGRAFF; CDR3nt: TGTGCCTGGAGTGGGGGGCGAGCTTTCTTT
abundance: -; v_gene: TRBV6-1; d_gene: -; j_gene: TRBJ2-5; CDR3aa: CASTRLWETQYF; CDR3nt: TGTGCCAGCACTAGGCTTTGGGAGACCCAGTACTTC
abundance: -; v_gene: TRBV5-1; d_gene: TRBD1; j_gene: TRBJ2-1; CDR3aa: CASSPRQGLYNEQFF; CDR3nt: TGCGCCAGCAGCCCACGACAGGGGCTGTACAATGAGCAGTTCTTC
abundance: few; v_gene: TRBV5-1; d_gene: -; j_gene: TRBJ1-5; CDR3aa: CASSLAGNQPQHF; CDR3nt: TGTGCCAGCAGTTTAGCTGGCAATCAGCCCCAGCATTTT
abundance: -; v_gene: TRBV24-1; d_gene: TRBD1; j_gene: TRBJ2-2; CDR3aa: CATSVDRAPAGELFF; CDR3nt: TGTGCCACCAGTGTGGACAGGGCCCCTGCCGGGGAGCTGTTTTTT
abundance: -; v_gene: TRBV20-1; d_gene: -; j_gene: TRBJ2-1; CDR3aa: CSVRQSNEQFF; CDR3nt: TGCAGCGTTCGACAGTCTAATGAGCAGTTCTTC
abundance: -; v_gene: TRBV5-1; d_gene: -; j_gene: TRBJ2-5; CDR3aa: CASSSDHGGRETQYF; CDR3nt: TGCGCCAGCAGCTCGGACCACGGAGGACGAGAGACCCAGTACTTC
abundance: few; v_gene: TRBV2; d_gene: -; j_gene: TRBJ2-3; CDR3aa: CASSLKTDTQYF; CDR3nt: TGTGCCAGCAGCCTTAAAACAGATACGCAGTATTTT
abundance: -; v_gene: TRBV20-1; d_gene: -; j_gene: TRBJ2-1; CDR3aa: CSARERDAHNEQFF; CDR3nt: TGCAGTGCTAGGGAAAGGGACGCCCACAATGAGCAGTTCTTC
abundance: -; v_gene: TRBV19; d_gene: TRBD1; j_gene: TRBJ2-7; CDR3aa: CASSITGTGFDEQYF; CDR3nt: TGTGCCAGTAGCATCACCGGGACAGGCTTCGACGAGCAGTACTTC
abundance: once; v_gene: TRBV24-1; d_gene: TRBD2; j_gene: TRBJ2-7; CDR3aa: CATSDGQGAGVNEQYF; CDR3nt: TGTGCCACCAGTGATGGGCAAGGAGCGGGAGTAAACGAGCAGTACTTC
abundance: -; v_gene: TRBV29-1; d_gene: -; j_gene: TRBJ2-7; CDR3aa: CSVEGQTYEQYF; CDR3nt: TGCAGCGTTGAAGGGCAGACCTACGAGCAGTACTTC
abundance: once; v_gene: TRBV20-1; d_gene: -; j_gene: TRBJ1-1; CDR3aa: CSALFQNTEAFF; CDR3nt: TGCAGTGCCCTTTTCCAGAACACTGAAGCTTTCTTT
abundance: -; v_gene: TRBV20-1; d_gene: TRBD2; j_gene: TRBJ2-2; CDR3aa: CSASVPSGSIPGELFF; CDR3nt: TGCAGTGCTAGTGTTCCTAGCGGGAGTATTCCCGGGGAGCTGTTTTTT
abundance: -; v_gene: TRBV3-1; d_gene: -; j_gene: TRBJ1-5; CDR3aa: CASSQGDSNQPQHF; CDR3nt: TGTGCCAGCAGCCAGGGGGATAGCAATCAGCCCCAGCATTTT
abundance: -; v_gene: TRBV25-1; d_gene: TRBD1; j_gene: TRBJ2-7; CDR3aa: CASSEGWTGYEQYF; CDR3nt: TGTGCCAGCAGTGAAGGCTGGACAGGTTACGAGCAGTACTTC
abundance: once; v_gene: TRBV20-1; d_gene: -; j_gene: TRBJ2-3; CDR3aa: CSAASVAFSAQYF; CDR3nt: TGCAGTGCTGCCTCAGTGGCCTTCTCAGCGCAGTATTTT
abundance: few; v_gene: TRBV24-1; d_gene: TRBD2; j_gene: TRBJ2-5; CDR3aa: CATSDTGTSEETQYF; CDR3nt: TGTGCCACCAGTGACACCGGGACTAGCGAGGAGACCCAGTACTTC
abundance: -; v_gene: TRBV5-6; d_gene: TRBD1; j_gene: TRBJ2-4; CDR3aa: CASSLGRDRGRGAKNIQYF; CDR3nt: TGTGCCAGCAGCTTGGGTCGGGACAGGGGCAGGGGAGCCAAAAACATTCAGTACTTC
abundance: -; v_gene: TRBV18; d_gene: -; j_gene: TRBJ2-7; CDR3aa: CASSPPIGADEQYF; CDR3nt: TGTGCCAGCTCACCACCGATAGGGGCCGACGAGCAGTACTTC
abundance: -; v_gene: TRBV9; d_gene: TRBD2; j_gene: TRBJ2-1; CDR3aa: CASSAGGNEQFF; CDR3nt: TGTGCCAGCAGCGCCGGGGGGAATGAGCAGTTCTTC
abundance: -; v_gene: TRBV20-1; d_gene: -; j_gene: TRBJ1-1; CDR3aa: CSAAGGTEAFF; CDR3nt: TGCAGTGCAGCCGGGGGCACTGAAGCTTTCTTT
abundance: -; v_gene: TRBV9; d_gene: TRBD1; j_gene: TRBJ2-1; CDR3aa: CASSGSGTGGLSSYNEQFF; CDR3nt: TGTGCCAGCAGCGGATCCGGGACAGGGGGGTTGAGCTCCTACAATGAGCAGTTCTTC
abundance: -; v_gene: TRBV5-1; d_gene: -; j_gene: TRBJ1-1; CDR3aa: CASNQGTTNTEAFF; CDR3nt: TGCGCCAGCAACCAGGGGACGACGAACACTGAAGCTTTCTTT
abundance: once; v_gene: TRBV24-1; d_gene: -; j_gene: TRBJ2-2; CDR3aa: CATSDFGGFGELFF; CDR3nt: TGTGCCACCAGTGATTTCGGTGGCTTCGGGGAGCTGTTTTTT
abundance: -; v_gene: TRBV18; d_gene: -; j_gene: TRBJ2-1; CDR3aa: CASSRPGTENNEQFF; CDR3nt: TGTGCCAGCTCACGCCCCGGGACGGAGAACAATGAGCAGTTCTTC
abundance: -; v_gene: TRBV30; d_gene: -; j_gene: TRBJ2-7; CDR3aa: CAWSVLGREQYF; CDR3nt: TGTGCCTGGAGTGTATTAGGGCGCGAGCAGTACTTC
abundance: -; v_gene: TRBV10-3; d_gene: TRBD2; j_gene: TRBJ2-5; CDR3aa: CAIRGTRLQETQYF; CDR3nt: TGTGCCATCAGGGGGACTAGACTTCAAGAGACCCAGTACTTC
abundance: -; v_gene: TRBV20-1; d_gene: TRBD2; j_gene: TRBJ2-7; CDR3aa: CSATGLAGTSSYEQYF; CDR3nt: TGCAGTGCTACGGGACTAGCGGGTACAAGCTCCTACGAGCAGTACTTC
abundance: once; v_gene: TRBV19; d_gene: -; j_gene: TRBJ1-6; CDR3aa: CASSIMGPTNSPLHF; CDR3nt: TGTGCCAGTAGTATAATGGGACCTACTAATTCACCCCTCCACTTT
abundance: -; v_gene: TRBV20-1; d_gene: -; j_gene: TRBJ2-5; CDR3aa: CSATPLAGQETQYF; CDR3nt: TGCAGTGCTACGCCTTTGGCCGGCCAAGAGACCCAGTACTTC
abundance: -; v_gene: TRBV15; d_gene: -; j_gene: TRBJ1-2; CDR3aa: CATSRDRGGYGYTF; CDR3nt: TGTGCCACCAGCAGAGATCGGGGTGGATATGGCTACACCTTC
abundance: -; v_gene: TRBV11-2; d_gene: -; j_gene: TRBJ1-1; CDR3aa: CASSLHRNTEAFF; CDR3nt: TGTGCCAGCAGTCTCCACCGGAACACTGAAGCTTTCTTT
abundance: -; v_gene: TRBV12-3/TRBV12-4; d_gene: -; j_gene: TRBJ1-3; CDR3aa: CASSYRIRNTIYF; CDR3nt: TGTGCCAGCAGTTATAGGATTCGGAACACCATATATTTT
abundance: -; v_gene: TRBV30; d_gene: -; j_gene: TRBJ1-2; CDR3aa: CAWSVQFGYGYTF; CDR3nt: TGTGCCTGGAGTGTTCAGTTTGGCTATGGCTACACCTTC
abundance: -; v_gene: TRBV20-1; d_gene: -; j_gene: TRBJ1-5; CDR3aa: CSASPGQNSNQPQHF; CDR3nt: TGCAGTGCTAGCCCCGGACAGAATAGCAATCAGCCCCAGCATTTT
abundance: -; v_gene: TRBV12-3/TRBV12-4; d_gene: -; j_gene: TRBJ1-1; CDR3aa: CASSTQGLGRGNTEAFF; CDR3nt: TGTGCCAGCAGTACCCAGGGGCTGGGGAGGGGTAACACTGAAGCTTTCTTT
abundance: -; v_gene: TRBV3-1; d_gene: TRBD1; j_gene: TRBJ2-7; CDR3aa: CASSQAPGQGYEQYF; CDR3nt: TGTGCCAGCAGCCAAGCTCCAGGACAGGGCTACGAGCAGTACTTC
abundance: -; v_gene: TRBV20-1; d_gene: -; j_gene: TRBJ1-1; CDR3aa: CSASIQGRAFF; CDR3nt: TGCAGTGCTAGTATCCAGGGCCGAGCGTTCTTT
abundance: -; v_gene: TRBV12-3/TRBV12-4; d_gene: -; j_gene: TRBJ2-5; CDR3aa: CASSSLYRAYQETQYF; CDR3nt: TGTGCCAGCAGTTCCCTGTATCGCGCATACCAAGAGACCCAGTACTTC
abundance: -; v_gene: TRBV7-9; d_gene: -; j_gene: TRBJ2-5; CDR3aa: CASSVLYQTQYF; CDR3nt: TGTGCCAGCAGCGTACTATACCAGACCCAGTACTTC
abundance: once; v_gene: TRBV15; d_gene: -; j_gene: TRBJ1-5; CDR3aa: CATSRDVISNQPQHF; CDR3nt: TGTGCCACCAGCAGAGATGTAATTAGCAATCAGCCCCAGCATTTT
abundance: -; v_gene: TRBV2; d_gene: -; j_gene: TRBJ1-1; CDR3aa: CASSGGAMNTEAFF; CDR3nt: TGTGCCAGCAGTGGAGGGGCGATGAACACTGAAGCTTTCTTT
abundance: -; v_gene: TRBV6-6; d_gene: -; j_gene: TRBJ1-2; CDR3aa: CASSYSRTREFGYTF; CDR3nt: TGTGCCAGCAGTTACTCAAGGACAAGAGAGTTTGGCTACACCTTC
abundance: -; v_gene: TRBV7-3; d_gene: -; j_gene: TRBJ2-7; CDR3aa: CASRDTPDGEQYF; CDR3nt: TGTGCCAGCCGGGACACGCCCGACGGCGAGCAGTACTTC
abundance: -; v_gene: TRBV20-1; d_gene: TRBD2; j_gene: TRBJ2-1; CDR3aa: CSAISGLAGNEQFF; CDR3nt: TGCAGTGCCATTTCTGGTCTAGCGGGTAATGAGCAGTTCTTC